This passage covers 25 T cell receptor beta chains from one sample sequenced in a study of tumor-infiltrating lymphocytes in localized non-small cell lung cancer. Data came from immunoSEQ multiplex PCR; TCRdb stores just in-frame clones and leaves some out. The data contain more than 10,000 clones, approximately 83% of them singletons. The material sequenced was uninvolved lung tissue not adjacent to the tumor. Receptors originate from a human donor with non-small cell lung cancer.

In DNA form, the CDR3 reads TGCGCCAGCAGAAGGACAGGGGAGGGCTATGGCTACACCTTC. Translating gives CASRRTGEGYGYTF. This rearrangement joins TRBV5-1 to TRBJ1-2, with 9 bases matching TRBD1. The junction had 6 bases not matched to a gene; V was cut back by 5 bases and J by 4 bases. CDR3 length equals 14 residues. Looked up from germline, CDR1 is SGHRS and CDR2 is YFSETQ.

CDR3 nucleotide sequence: TGCGCCAGCAGTGTCGTATCTCGGGACGGGGCCGTGAGAGGCTACACCTTC. Amino acid sequence: CASSVVSRDGAVRGYTF. This chain links TRBV10-1 with TRBJ1-2, with D possibly matching TRBD1 (5 bases). The CDR3 covers 17 residues. V was shortened by 4 bases and J by 8 bases, with 26 bases between the two germline ends. The germline V gene encodes CDR1 WNHNN and CDR2 SYGVQD (reference sequence).

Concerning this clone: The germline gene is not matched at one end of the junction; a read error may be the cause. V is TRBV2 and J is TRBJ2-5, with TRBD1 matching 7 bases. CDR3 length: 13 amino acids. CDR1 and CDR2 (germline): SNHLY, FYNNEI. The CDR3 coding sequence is TGTGCCAGCAGCGAAGGGACAGAAGAGACCCAGTACTTC. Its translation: CASSEGTEETQYF.

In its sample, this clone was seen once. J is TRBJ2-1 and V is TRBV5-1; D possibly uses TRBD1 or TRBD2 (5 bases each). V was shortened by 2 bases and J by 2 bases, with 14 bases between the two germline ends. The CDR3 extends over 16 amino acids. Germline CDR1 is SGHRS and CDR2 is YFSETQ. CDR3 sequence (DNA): TGCGCCAGCAGCTTAAGCAGACCGGGACCCTACAATGAGCAGTTCTTC. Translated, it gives CASSLSRPGPYNEQFF.

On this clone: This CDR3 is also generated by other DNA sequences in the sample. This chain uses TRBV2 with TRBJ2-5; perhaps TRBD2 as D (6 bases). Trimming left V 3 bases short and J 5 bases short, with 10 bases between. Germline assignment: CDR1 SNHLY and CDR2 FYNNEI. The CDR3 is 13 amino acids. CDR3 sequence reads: CASSEGGRETQYF. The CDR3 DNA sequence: TGTGCCAGCAGTGAGGGAGGACGGGAGACCCAGTACTTC.

The DNA for the CDR3 is TGCGCCAGCGGAGACCACAGCTCCTACGAGCAGTACTTC. It translates to CASGDHSSYEQYF. The chain joins TRBV10-1 to TRBJ2-7; no definite D call. Trimming removed 8 bases at V and 0 bases at J, with 11 bases between. Germline loops: CDR1 WNHNN, CDR2 SYGVQD (reference sequence). The CDR3 length is 13 residues.

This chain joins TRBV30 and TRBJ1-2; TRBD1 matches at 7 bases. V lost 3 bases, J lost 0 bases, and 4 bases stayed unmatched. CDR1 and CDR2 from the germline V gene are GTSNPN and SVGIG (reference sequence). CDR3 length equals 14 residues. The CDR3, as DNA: TGTGCCTGGAGCGGGGACAGCGCTAACTATGGCTACACCTTC. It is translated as CAWSGDSANYGYTF.

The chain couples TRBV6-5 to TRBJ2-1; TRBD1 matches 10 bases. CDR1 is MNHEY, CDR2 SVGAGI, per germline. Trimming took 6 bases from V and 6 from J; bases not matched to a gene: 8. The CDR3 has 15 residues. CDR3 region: CASRSGTGEANEQFF. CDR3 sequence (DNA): TGTGCCAGCAGGTCCGGGACAGGGGAGGCCAATGAGCAGTTCTTC.

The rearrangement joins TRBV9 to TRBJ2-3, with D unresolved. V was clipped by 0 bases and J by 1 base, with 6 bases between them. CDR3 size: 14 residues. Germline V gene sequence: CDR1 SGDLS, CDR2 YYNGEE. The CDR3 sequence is CASSVEHGTDTQYF. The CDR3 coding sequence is TGTGCCAGCAGCGTAGAGCACGGCACAGATACGCAGTATTTT.

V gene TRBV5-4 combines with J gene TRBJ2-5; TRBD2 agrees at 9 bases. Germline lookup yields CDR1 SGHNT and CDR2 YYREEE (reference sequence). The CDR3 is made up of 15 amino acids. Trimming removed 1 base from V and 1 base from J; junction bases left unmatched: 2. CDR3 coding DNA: TGTGCCAGCAGCTTGACTAGCGGGTTCCAAGAGACCCAGTACTTC. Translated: CASSLTSGFQETQYF.

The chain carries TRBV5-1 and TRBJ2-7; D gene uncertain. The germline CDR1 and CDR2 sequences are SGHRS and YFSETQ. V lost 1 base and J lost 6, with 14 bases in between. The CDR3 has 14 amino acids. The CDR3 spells CASSLYASISEQYF. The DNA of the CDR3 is TGCGCCAGCAGCTTGTATGCGTCGATCTCCGAGCAGTACTTC.

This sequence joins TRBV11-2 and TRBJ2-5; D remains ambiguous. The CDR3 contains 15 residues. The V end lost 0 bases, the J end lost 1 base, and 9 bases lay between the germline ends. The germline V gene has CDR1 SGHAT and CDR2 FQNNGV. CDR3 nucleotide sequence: TGTGCCAGCAGCTTAGAATGGCAGATCCAAGAGACCCAGTACTTC. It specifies CASSLEWQIQETQYF.

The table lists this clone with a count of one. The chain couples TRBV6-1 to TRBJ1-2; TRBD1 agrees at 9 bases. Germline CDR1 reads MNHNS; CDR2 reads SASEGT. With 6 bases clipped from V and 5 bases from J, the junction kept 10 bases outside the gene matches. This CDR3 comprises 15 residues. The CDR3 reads CASRLGGGTGYGYTF. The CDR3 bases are TGTGCCAGCAGATTGGGGGGTGGGACAGGGTATGGCTACACCTTC.

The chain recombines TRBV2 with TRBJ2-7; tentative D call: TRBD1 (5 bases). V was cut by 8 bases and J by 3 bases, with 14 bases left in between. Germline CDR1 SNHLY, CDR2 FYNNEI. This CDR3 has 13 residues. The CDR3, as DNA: TGTGCCAGCGGGGATAGCAGGGACTACGAGCAGTACTTC. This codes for CASGDSRDYEQYF. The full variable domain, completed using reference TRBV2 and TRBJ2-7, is EPEVTQTPSHQVTQMGQEVILRCVPISNHLYFYWYRQILGQKVEFLVSFYNNEISEKSEIFDDQFSVERPDGSNFTLKIRSTKLEDSAMYFCASGDSRDYEQYFGPGTRLTVT.

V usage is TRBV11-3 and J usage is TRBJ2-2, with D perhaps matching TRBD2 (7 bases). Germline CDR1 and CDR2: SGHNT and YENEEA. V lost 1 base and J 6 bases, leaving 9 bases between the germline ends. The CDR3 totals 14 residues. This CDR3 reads CASSLARGPGELFF. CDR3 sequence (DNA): TGTGCCAGCAGCTTAGCGCGGGGGCCCGGGGAGCTGTTTTTT.

CDR3 sequence reads: CACPRGGDYNEQFF. DNA for the CDR3: TGTGCCTGTCCGAGGGGGGGGGATTACAATGAGCAGTTCTTC. This chain joins TRBV30 and TRBJ2-1; D might be TRBD2 (7 bases). The CDR3 length is 14 residues. Deletions cut 6 bases from V and 4 bases from J, with 16 bases between. Per the germline V gene, CDR1 is GTSNPN and CDR2 is SVGIG (reference sequence).

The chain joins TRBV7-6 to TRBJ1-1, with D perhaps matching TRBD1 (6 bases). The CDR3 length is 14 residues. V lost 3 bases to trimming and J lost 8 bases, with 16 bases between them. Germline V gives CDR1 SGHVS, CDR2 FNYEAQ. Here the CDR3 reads CASSLEQGRGEAFF. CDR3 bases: TGTGCCAGCAGCTTGGAACAGGGTCGGGGCGAAGCTTTCTTT. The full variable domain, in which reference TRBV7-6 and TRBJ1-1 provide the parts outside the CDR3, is GAGVSQSPRYKVTKRGQDVALRCDPISGHVSLYWYRQALGQGPEFLTYFNYEAQQDKSGLPNDRFSAERPEGSISTLTIQRTEQRDSAMYRCASSLEQGRGEAFFGQGTRLTVV.

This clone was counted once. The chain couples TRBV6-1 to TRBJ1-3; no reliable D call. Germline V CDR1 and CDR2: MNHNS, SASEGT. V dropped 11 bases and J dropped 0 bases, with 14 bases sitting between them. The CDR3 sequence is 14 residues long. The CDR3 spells CAGTTDVSGNTIYF. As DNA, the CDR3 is TGTGCCGGAACGACGGATGTCTCTGGAAACACCATATATTTT.

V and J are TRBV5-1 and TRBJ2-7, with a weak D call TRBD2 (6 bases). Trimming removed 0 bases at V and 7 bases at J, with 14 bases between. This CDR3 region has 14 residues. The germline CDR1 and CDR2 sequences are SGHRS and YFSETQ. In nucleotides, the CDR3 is TGCGCCAGCAGCTTGGGGGGACCTCGGGGGGAGCAGTACTTC. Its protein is CASSLGGPRGEQYF. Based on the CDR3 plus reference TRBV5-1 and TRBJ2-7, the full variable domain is KAGVTQTPRYLIKTRGQQVTLSCSPISGHRSVSWYQQTPGQGLQFLFEYFSETQRNKGNFPGRFSGRQFSNSRSEMNVSTLELGDSALYLCASSLGGPRGEQYFGPGTRLTVT.

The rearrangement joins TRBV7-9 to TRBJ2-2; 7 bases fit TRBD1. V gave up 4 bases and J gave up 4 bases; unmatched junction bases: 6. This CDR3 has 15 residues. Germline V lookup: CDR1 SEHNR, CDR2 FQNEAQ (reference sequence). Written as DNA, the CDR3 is TGTGCCAGCAGCTCCGGACAGGTCGTCACCGGGGAGCTGTTTTTT. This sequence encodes CASSSGQVVTGELFF. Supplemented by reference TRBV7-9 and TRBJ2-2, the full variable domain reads DTGVSQNPRHKITKRGQNVTFRCDPISEHNRLYWYRQTLGQGPEFLTYFQNEAQLEKSRLLSDRFSAERPKGSFSTLEIQRTEQGDSAMYLCASSSGQVVTGELFFGEGSRLTVL.

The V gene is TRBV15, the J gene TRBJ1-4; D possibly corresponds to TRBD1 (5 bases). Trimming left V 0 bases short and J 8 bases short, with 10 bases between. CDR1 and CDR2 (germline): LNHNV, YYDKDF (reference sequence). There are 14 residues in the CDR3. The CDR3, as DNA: TGTGCCACCAGCAGAGATGGGGCCAGAGAAAAACTGTTTTTT. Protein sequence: CATSRDGAREKLFF. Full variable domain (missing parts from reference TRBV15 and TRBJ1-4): DAMVIQNPRYQVTQFGKPVTLSCSQTLNHNVMYWYQQKSSQAPKLLFHYYDKDFNNEADTPDNFQSRRPNTSFCFLDIRSPGLGDTAMYLCATSRDGAREKLFFGSGTQLSVL.

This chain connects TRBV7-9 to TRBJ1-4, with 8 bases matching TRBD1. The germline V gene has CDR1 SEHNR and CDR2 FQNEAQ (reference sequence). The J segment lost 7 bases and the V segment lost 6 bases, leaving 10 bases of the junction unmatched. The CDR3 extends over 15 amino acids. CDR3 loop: CASSPGQGGREKLFF. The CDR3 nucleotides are TGTGCCAGCAGTCCCGGACAGGGCGGGCGTGAAAAACTGTTTTTT.

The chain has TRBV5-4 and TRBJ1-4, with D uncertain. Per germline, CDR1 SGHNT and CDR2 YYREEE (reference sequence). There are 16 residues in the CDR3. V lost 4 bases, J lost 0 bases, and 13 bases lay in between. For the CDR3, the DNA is TGTGCCAGCAGCGAGGACGGGTCTGCAACTAATGAAAAACTGTTTTTT. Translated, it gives CASSEDGSATNEKLFF.

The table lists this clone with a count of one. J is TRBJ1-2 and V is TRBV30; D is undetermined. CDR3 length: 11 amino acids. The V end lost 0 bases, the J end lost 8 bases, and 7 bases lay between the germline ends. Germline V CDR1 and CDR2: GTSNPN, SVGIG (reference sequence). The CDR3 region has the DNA TGTGCCTGGAGTGTACAGTGGGGCTACACCTTC. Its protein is CAWSVQWGYTF.

Written as DNA, the CDR3 is TGTGCCAGCAGTGTGGACAGCACCTACAATGAGCAGTTCTTC. Protein product: CASSVDSTYNEQFF. The V and J genes are TRBV6-1 and TRBJ2-1; D is possibly TRBD1 (6 bases). Germline-derived CDR1 and CDR2 are MNHNS and SASEGT. V gave up 4 bases and J gave up 2 bases, with 9 bases separating them. The CDR3 totals 14 residues.